This TCR beta chain came from a study of beta chain features in type 1 diabetes. The wider study: No age, gender or cell yield differences were seen between patients and healthy donors.

Study-wide results and caveats: TCRB CDR3 length was moderately but significantly reduced in all four CD4+ subsets of Type 1 diabetes patients.

Isolation of CD4+ naive, central memory, regulatory and stem cell-like memory cells was achieved by sorting via CD45RO/CCR7/CD25/CD127/CD95/CD27. This clone was observed a few times. The antigen remains unidentified. The ends were cut back, 6 bases at V and 4 bases at J, with 18 bases in the middle. The CDR3 length is 15 residues. Germline lookup yields CDR1 LGHNT and CDR2 FRNRAP. The authors reverse transcribed all of the isolated RNA, so sequencing captured expressed TCRB transcripts. Read counts averaged around 3.6 million for samples of naive, central memory and regulatory T cells. Using immunoSEQ multiplex PCR, the repertoire was profiled, and TCRdb retains in-frame clones only, with some absent. The data show around 310,000 clones, 8% to 13% seen once.

This TCR was sampled from a woman younger than 45 in good health. Sequencing was carried out using naive CD4+ T cells from blood. This chain joins TRBV12-5 and TRBJ2-5, with D possibly TRBD2 on 6 matching bases. This CDR3 is CASGRGTVGGETQYF. The CDR3 DNA follows: TGTGCTAGTGGACGGGGGACCGTCGGGGGAGAGACCCAGTACTTC.